This T cell receptor beta chain emerged from a study of blood T cells in healthy people across ages. PCR was performed a second time for about 7 to 12 cycles using a sample-barcoded 5' primer and a J-beta primer mix. The study obtained at least 3 million CDR3-containing paired-end reads from every sample. TCRdb re-called the 5' RACE reads through MiXCR, storing one row per CDR3 protein. The repertoire holds over 700,000 distinct CDR3 sequences, with roughly 25% as singletons. Every participating donor contributed about 10 milliliters of peripheral blood through a draw. The CDR3 extends over 16 amino acids. The germline gives CDR1 SGHTA, CDR2 FQGNSA. The ends were cut back, 1 base at V and 0 bases at J, with 13 bases in the middle. In addition, the sample was reused for a study of T cells of mothers and their children.

The chain employs TRBV7-2 and TRBJ2-7; tentatively, D is TRBD2 (5 bases). The source is a boy aged 10-17 years in good health. The sequencing sample was made of blood. The CDR3 DNA is TGTGCCAGCAGCTTAGGGGGAGTGGTAAGCTCCTACGAGCAGTACTTC. Translation: CASSLGGVVSSYEQYF.